This TCR beta chain was sequenced in a study of cytomegalovirus exposure and HLA in healthy donors. The donors were members of the validation cohort, which comprised under 150 subjects and was separate from the first cohort of around 700 subjects. This clone was recorded once. Its specificity is unknown. Generated by immunoSEQ multiplex PCR, the TCRdb table keeps only in-frame clones and is missing some. The sample consists of approximately 90,000 clones, approximately 94% of them appearing once. Regarding the study as a whole: Most TCRs appeared rarely, but some public TCRs recurred in many donors. The study labeled around 160 TCR beta chains cytomegalovirus-associated.

Germline-derived CDR1 and CDR2 are MDHEN and SYDVKM. The CDR3 covers 13 residues. Trimming cost V 8 bases and J 10 bases; bases outside gene matches: 10. The gene calls are TRBV28 and TRBJ1-5, with 8 bases that match TRBD1. Sample: PBMCs. This receptor was identified in a woman in her twenties or thirties in good health and CMV-seropositive. CDR3 in amino acids: CASSRQGAVPQHF. The CDR3 nucleotides are TGTGCCAGCTCTCGGCAGGGGGCAGTACCCCAGCATTTT.